These 31 T cell receptor beta chains came from one sample sequenced in a study of T cell repertoires in cytomegalovirus infection. TCRdb analysed the reads with MiXCR anew, one entry per CDR3 protein. The table lists a few hundred thousand distinct CDR3 sequences, around 8.7% of them singletons. The sequencing input was PBMCs. These receptors all stem from a human donor in good health (CMV status not recorded). Some clones in this sample may be carry-over from other donors' samples.

This clonotype was seen a handful of times. The J gene is TRBJ2-2, the V gene TRBV19, with a tentative D call TRBD2 (5 bases). Per germline, CDR1 LNHDA and CDR2 SQIVND (reference sequence). Trimming cost V 6 bases and J 1 base, with 12 bases left between them. CDR3 length: 15 amino acids. Here the CDR3 DNA reads TGTGCCAGTAGGAAGGGTCGGGGGAACACCGGGGAGCTGTTTTTT. Amino acid sequence: CASRKGRGNTGELFF.

The chain joins TRBV27 to TRBJ2-4; TRBD1 is a possible D gene (5 bases). CDR1 MNHEY and CDR2 SMNVEV come from the germline V gene (reference sequence). V lost 10 bases and J 0 bases, leaving 13 bases between the germline ends. The CDR3 spans 14 residues. The CDR3 region is CATKHDRAKNIQYF. The CDR3 DNA reads as TGTGCCACCAAACACGACAGAGCCAAAAACATTCAGTACTTC.

Only a few counts were recorded for this clonotype. The chain links TRBV5-1 to TRBJ2-5; 8 nucleotides line up with TRBD2. Trimming took 0 bases from V and 0 from J; bases not matched to a gene: 4. The CDR3 is 16 residues long. From germline, CDR1 is SGHRS and CDR2 YFSETQ. The CDR3 sequence: CASSLAFSGNQETQYF. CDR3 sequence (DNA): TGCGCCAGCAGCTTGGCCTTTAGCGGGAACCAAGAGACCCAGTACTTC.

This chain links TRBV28 with TRBJ1-5; maybe TRBD1 (6 bases). There are 15 residues in the CDR3. Germline CDR1 MDHEN, CDR2 SYDVKM. Trimming took 6 bases from V and 2 from J, leaving 14 bases between them. CDR3 sequence (DNA): TGTGCCAGCAGCCCCATGGGGGGCCGCAATCAGCCCCAGCATTTT. Translation: CASSPMGGRNQPQHF.

This clonotype came up a few times. This chain uses TRBV4-1 with TRBJ1-6; no clear D gene. The CDR3 spans 12 residues. The V gene's germline CDR1 is MGHRA and CDR2 YSYEKL. The V and J ends lost 0 bases and 18 bases respectively, with 12 bases between them. CDR3 nucleotides: TGCGCCAGCAGCCAAGATCTAGGGTTGCCCCACTTT. Translating gives CASSQDLGLPHF.

This clonotype occurred many times. The chain carries TRBV6-1 and TRBJ1-2; 7 nucleotides match TRBD1. The CDR3 has 14 amino acids. CDR1 is MNHNS and CDR2 is SASEGT in the germline V gene. The V and J ends lost 5 bases and 8 bases, in that order; junction bases with no gene match: 11. The CDR3 nucleotides read TGTGCCAGCAGTTCGGACAGGACCGAAAAAGGCTACACCTTC. Translation: CASSSDRTEKGYTF.

This clonotype was observed at least ten times. The chain couples TRBV28 to TRBJ2-2; 9 bases line up with TRBD1. V was pared by 7 bases and J by 1 base, with 7 bases of the junction left unmatched. Per germline, CDR1 MDHEN and CDR2 SYDVKM. CDR3 length: 16 residues. CDR3 sequence reads: CASTPSGQGNTGELFF. In DNA form, the CDR3 reads TGTGCCAGCACCCCATCGGGACAGGGGAACACCGGGGAGCTGTTTTTT.

This clonotype has a count of ten or more. The chain recombines TRBV7-2 with TRBJ2-7, with D possibly TRBD2 on 5 matching bases. The germline V gene encodes CDR1 SGHTA and CDR2 FQGNSA. V lost 4 bases and J lost 6, with 16 bases in between. The CDR3 runs to 14 residues. CDR3 sequence reads: CASSSSAGFGEQYF. The CDR3 nucleotides are TGTGCCAGCAGCTCAAGTGCGGGTTTCGGCGAGCAGTACTTC.

At least ten counts were recorded for this clonotype. This chain joins TRBV28 and TRBJ1-1; D uncertain. Germline lookup yields CDR1 MDHEN and CDR2 SYDVKM. This CDR3 comprises 12 residues. Trimming took 3 bases from V and 7 from J, leaving 9 bases between them. The CDR3 coding sequence is TGTGCCAGCAGTTTGTATGATTTTGAAGCTTTCTTT. It is translated as CASSLYDFEAFF. Variable domain in full (rest from reference TRBV28 and TRBJ1-1): DVKVTQSSRYLVKRTGEKVFLECVQDMDHENMFWYRQDPGLGLRLIYFSYDVKMKEKGDIPEGYSVSREKKERFSLILESASTNQTSMYLCASSLYDFEAFFGQGTRLTVV.

This clonotype has ten or more counts. V gene TRBV7-9 combines with J gene TRBJ2-7; 8 nucleotides agree with TRBD1. V trimming: 0 bases; J trimming: 2 bases; junction bases outside the gene matches: 3. The germline V gene encodes CDR1 SEHNR and CDR2 FQNEAQ (reference sequence). The length of the CDR3 is 15 residues. CDR3 region: CASSLALGQAYEQYF. CDR3 bases: TGTGCCAGCAGCTTAGCGTTGGGACAGGCCTACGAGCAGTACTTC. Filled out from reference TRBV7-9 and TRBJ2-7, the complete variable domain reads DTGVSQNPRHKITKRGQNVTFRCDPISEHNRLYWYRQTLGQGPEFLTYFQNEAQLEKSRLLSDRFSAERPKGSFSTLEIQRTEQGDSAMYLCASSLALGQAYEQYFGPGTRLTVT.

CDR3 in amino acids: CASSPKSGSSYNEQFF. The CDR3 DNA is TGTGCCAGCAGCCCCAAGAGCGGGAGCTCCTACAATGAGCAGTTCTTC. The genes are TRBV7-9 and TRBJ2-1; 8 nucleotides line up with TRBD2. The CDR3 consists of 16 residues. V shed 5 bases, J shed 0 bases, and the junction held 6 bases outside the gene matches. Germline CDR1 is SEHNR and CDR2 is FQNEAQ (reference sequence).

The chain uses TRBV2 and TRBJ1-1; no reliable D call. Germline CDR1 reads SNHLY; CDR2 reads FYNNEI. The CDR3 consists of 15 residues. Trimming removed 2 bases from V and 1 base from J, with 11 bases in between. Here the CDR3 DNA reads TGTGCCAGCAGTGAATTCGAGTATGGGAACACTGAAGCTTTCTTT. It translates to CASSEFEYGNTEAFF.

This clonotype has ten or more counts. V is TRBV28 and J is TRBJ2-1; D perhaps matches TRBD1 (6 bases). V was shortened by 1 base and J by 7 bases, with 11 bases between the two germline ends. Germline CDR1 reads MDHEN; CDR2 reads SYDVKM. The CDR3 covers 14 residues. The DNA of the CDR3 is TGTGCCAGCAGTTTATATACAGGGTCAAATGAGCAGTTCTTC. Encoded protein: CASSLYTGSNEQFF.

The V call is TRBV29-1, the J call TRBJ1-4; D ambiguous. The CDR3 length is 15 residues. Trimming took off 4 bases at V and 3 bases at J, with 15 bases between the two ends. CDR1 and CDR2 (germline): SQVTM, ANQGSEA. The CDR3 region has the DNA TGCAGCGTTGCCAATTTTGTGGGAGCTAATGAAAAACTGTTTTTT. It is translated as CSVANFVGANEKLFF.

This clonotype was recorded many times. The chain recombines TRBV20-1 with TRBJ1-1, with D uncertain. This CDR3 spans 12 amino acids. Germline V CDR1 and CDR2: DFQATT, SNEGSKA (reference sequence). The germline V and J ends were trimmed by 6 bases and 0 bases, with 8 bases remaining between them. CDR3 loop: CSALRVNTEAFF. The CDR3 DNA is TGCAGTGCCCTACGGGTGAACACTGAAGCTTTCTTT.

This clonotype was picked up many times. J is TRBJ1-1 and V is TRBV7-2; 8 bases are a match to TRBD1. CDR1 and CDR2 (germline): SGHTA, FQGNSA. The CDR3 runs to 14 residues. Trimming at V came to 5 bases and at J to 4 bases, leaving 6 bases not matched to a gene. Here the CDR3 DNA reads TGTGCCAGCAGCCTCAGGGGGCAGGCCACTGAAGCTTTCTTT. As protein: CASSLRGQATEAFF.

The V gene is TRBV19, the J gene TRBJ1-1; TRBD1 is a possible D gene (5 bases). Trimming shortened V by 7 bases and J by 1 base, and 13 bases separated the two germline ends. This CDR3 is 14 amino acids long. Germline assignment: CDR1 LNHDA and CDR2 SQIVND (reference sequence). CDR3 in amino acids: CASTPGGTNTEAFF. The CDR3 region has the DNA TGTGCCAGTACCCCCGGGGGGACGAACACTGAAGCTTTCTTT. Together with reference TRBV19 and TRBJ1-1, the CDR3 gives the full variable domain: DGGITQSPKYLFRKEGQNVTLSCEQNLNHDAMYWYRQDPGQGLRLIYYSQIVNDFQKGDIAEGYSVSREKKESFPLTVTSAQKNPTAFYLCASTPGGTNTEAFFGQGTRLTVV.

This clonotype was seen many times. The genes are TRBV7-2 and TRBJ2-7; 11 bases align to TRBD1. The CDR3 consists of 16 residues. J gave up 0 bases and V 3 bases, and 4 bases lay outside the gene matches. Germline V gene sequence: CDR1 SGHTA, CDR2 FQGNSA. CDR3 loop: CASSLGTGGSSYEQYF. The DNA of the CDR3 is TGTGCCAGCAGCTTGGGGACAGGGGGGAGCTCCTACGAGCAGTACTTC.

This clonotype was seen repeatedly, ten times or more. The chain links TRBV7-2 to TRBJ1-2; a weak D match, TRBD1 (5 bases). The germline V gene has CDR1 SGHTA and CDR2 FQGNSA. The CDR3 contains 12 residues. Trimming pared 5 bases from V and 8 bases from J, leaving 12 bases between. CDR3 protein: CASSVTGGGYTF. CDR3 nucleotide sequence: TGTGCCAGCAGCGTAACGGGGGGGGGCTACACCTTC.

This clonotype was picked up a small number of times. J is TRBJ2-3 and V is TRBV7-3, with 7 nucleotides matching TRBD1. Germline CDR1 reads SGHTA; CDR2 reads FQGTGA. V trimming: 5 bases; J trimming: 2 bases; junction bases outside the gene matches: 4. The CDR3 has 14 residues. CDR3 sequence: CASSAGTATDTQYF. In nucleotides, the CDR3 is TGTGCCAGCAGCGCCGGGACAGCCACAGATACGCAGTATTTT.

The table lists this clonotype with a few counts. The genes are TRBV28 and TRBJ1-2; D is perhaps TRBD1 (5 bases). Trimming took 7 bases from V and 7 from J, leaving 22 bases between them. This CDR3 has 15 amino acids. Germline CDR1 MDHEN, CDR2 SYDVKM. The CDR3 here is CASMNLAGRVGGYTF. The CDR3 DNA reads as TGTGCCAGCATGAACCTGGCGGGCAGGGTCGGTGGCTACACCTTC.

This clonotype showed up many times. The junction differs from germline at one of its ends, possibly a read error. The V and J genes are TRBV7-7 and TRBJ2-3, with 8 positions matching TRBD1. CDR1 is SSHAT, CDR2 FNYEAQ, per germline (reference sequence). The length of the CDR3 is 12 residues. CDR3 sequence (DNA): TGTGCTAGCAGCCCACAGGGGGGTACGCAGTATTTT. Amino acid sequence: CASSPQGGTQYF.

This clonotype was detected many times. The V and J genes are TRBV7-2 and TRBJ2-5; 8 bases match TRBD2. The CDR3 has 13 residues. Per the germline V gene, CDR1 is SGHTA and CDR2 is FQGNSA. V shed 5 bases and J 5 bases; nucleotides not matched to a gene: 4. The CDR3 DNA follows: TGTGCCAGCAGCCGTAGCGGGACTGAGACCCAGTACTTC. Encoded protein: CASSRSGTETQYF. Combining the CDR3 with reference TRBV7-2 and TRBJ2-5 gives the whole variable domain GAGVSQSPSNKVTEKGKDVELRCDPISGHTALYWYRQSLGQGLEFLIYFQGNSAPDKSGLPSDRFSAERTGGSVSTLTIQRTQQEDSAVYLCASSRSGTETQYFGPGTRLLVL.

Only a few counts were recorded for this clonotype. This rearrangement joins TRBV7-2 to TRBJ1-6; D is perhaps TRBD1 (5 bases). CDR1 and CDR2 from the germline V gene are SGHTA and FQGNSA. V dropped 6 bases and J dropped 7 bases, with 16 bases sitting between them. CDR3 length equals 15 residues. CDR3 region: CASSLTGRGNSPLHF. The CDR3 DNA sequence: TGTGCCAGCAGTTTGACGGGACGGGGAAATTCACCCCTCCACTTT.

There are many counts of this clonotype. This chain connects TRBV7-2 to TRBJ2-7; TRBD1 agrees at 9 bases. The CDR3 extends over 15 amino acids. The germline gives CDR1 SGHTA, CDR2 FQGNSA. The V gene end was trimmed by 4 bases and the J gene end by 2 bases; junction bases not matched to a gene: 6. The CDR3 sequence: CASSSFGTGTYEQYF. For the CDR3, the DNA is TGTGCCAGCAGCTCTTTCGGGACAGGGACCTACGAGCAGTACTTC. The entire variable domain, with the rest obtained from reference TRBV7-2 and TRBJ2-7, is as follows: GAGVSQSPSNKVTEKGKDVELRCDPISGHTALYWYRQSLGQGLEFLIYFQGNSAPDKSGLPSDRFSAERTGGSVSTLTIQRTQQEDSAVYLCASSSFGTGTYEQYFGPGTRLTVT.

This clonotype was counted at least ten times. The chain carries TRBV6-2 or TRBV6-3 and TRBJ2-1; no reliable D call. The CDR3 covers 10 residues. Per germline, CDR1 MNHEY and CDR2 SVGEGT. The V gene lost 5 bases and the J gene lost 5 bases, with 1 base spanning the gap. The CDR3 region is CASSNNEQFF. For the CDR3, the DNA is TGTGCCAGCAGTAACAATGAGCAGTTCTTC.

This clonotype has a handful of counts. V usage is TRBV6-5 and J usage is TRBJ1-1; D is unclear. V was shortened by 6 bases and J by 0 bases, with 8 bases between the two germline ends. This CDR3 comprises 13 residues. CDR1 MNHEY and CDR2 SVGAGI come from the germline V gene. This chain's CDR3 is CASRRQLNTEAFF. The CDR3 DNA is TGTGCCAGCAGAAGGCAGCTGAACACTGAAGCTTTCTTT.

This clonotype came up many times. This chain connects TRBV7-2 to TRBJ2-2; perhaps D is TRBD1 or TRBD2 (5 bases each). Germline CDR1 reads SGHTA; CDR2 reads FQGNSA. With 3 bases removed from V and 7 bases from J, the gap between germline ends came to 18 bases. There are 16 residues in the CDR3. CDR3 amino acids: CASSFSGPAKGGELFF. DNA of the CDR3: TGTGCCAGCAGCTTTTCGGGACCGGCGAAGGGCGGGGAGCTGTTTTTT. Together with reference TRBV7-2 and TRBJ2-2, the CDR3 gives the full variable domain: GAGVSQSPSNKVTEKGKDVELRCDPISGHTALYWYRQSLGQGLEFLIYFQGNSAPDKSGLPSDRFSAERTGGSVSTLTIQRTQQEDSAVYLCASSFSGPAKGGELFFGEGSRLTVL.

This clonotype was detected many times. This sequence joins TRBV10-3 and TRBJ2-1, with TRBD2 identical over 13 bases. This CDR3 contains 18 residues. Germline V gene sequence: CDR1 ENHRY, CDR2 SYGVKD. The J segment lost 4 bases and the V segment lost 4 bases, leaving 10 bases of the junction unmatched. Here the CDR3 DNA reads TGTGCCATCAGTGCCGTGGGGACTAGCGGGATAGTGTACAATGAGCAGTTCTTC. The encoded protein is CAISAVGTSGIVYNEQFF.

This clonotype was observed at least ten times. This rearrangement joins TRBV5-5 to TRBJ2-7, with D unresolved. V was cut by 0 bases and J by 1 base, with 14 bases left in between. The CDR3 contains 16 residues. Germline V gene sequence: CDR1 SGHKS, CDR2 YYEKEE (reference sequence). This CDR3 reads CASSLAEPLSSYEQYF. Written as DNA, the CDR3 is TGTGCCAGCAGCTTGGCCGAACCGCTTTCATCCTACGAGCAGTACTTC.

This clonotype was recorded at least ten times. This chain links TRBV27 with TRBJ1-2, with 7 nucleotides matching TRBD1. The germline V gene has CDR1 MNHEY and CDR2 SMNVEV (reference sequence). J was trimmed by 3 bases and V by 7 bases; bases with no gene match: 11. This CDR3 is 15 amino acids long. CDR3 coding DNA: TGTGCCAGCAAGAACGGGACAGCCCTTCACTATGGCTACACCTTC. Its translation is CASKNGTALHYGYTF.